One T cell receptor beta chain is described in this entry. This clone's antigen is unknown. Nothing much larger sits one base from this clone, and base qualities are not available. The CDR3 sequence holds 14 residues, the cysteine and phenylalanine included. Only the CDR3 region is kept as DNA, spanning 42 bases read in frame from base 1. Trimming costs V 0 bases and J 6 bases, and their ends lie 11 bases apart. The germline V gene specifies LGHNT as CDR1 and FRNRAP as CDR2. The data were obtained in a study of T cell responses to AZD1222 COVID-19 vaccine (dated by TCRdb to about 2021). Study-level background: AZD1222 recipients with second doses at about 4 weeks or about 12 weeks were pooled, because spike-specific TCR depth and breadth did not differ between schedules. A total of over 230 trial participants underwent TCR sequencing, of whom more than 200 had received two doses of AZD1222 and around 25 had received two doses of the MenACWY control vaccine. Trial participants were enrolled into age subgroups of 18-55, 56-69 and 70-plus years, which contained roughly 140, 27 and 60 TCR-sequenced participants, respectively. The full study reports these points: Participants were mostly white British, with more females than males. The authors suggested clonal diversity may have been underestimated. Conclusions about previously exposed vaccinees are limited, since just five to seven AZD1222 recipients were seropositive for SARS-CoV-2 at baseline. The vaccine-associated CD4 TCRs covered the entire spike protein, and the dominant responses fell in regions 160-218 and 743-854. After two AZD1222 doses, spike-specific TCR breadth and depth were significantly higher than at day 0 and than in MenACWY recipients. The 56-69-year group was small, and its depth increase did not reach significance, likely because of low power. Because no day 14 peak-response samples were available, repertoires were characterized only after the peak T cell response. Nearly half of unique spike-specific TCRs reportedly recognized epitopes outside regions mutated in the B.1.351 and B.1.1.7 variants.

Per the publication, the time point label means: baseline before first vaccination. Vaccinee samples were obtained from the UK trials COV001 and COV002, which included a single-blind randomized controlled phase 2/3 trial of AZD1222 (ChAdOx1 nCoV-19) in healthy adults. For TCRbeta chain sequencing, PBMC samples from trial participants were taken at day 0 and at day 28 after the second dose. The CDR3 regions of human TCRbeta chains were analyzed by immunosequencing. For the original study's pipeline: TCRs in the repertoires were matched against a reference library of SARS-CoV-2-specific TCRs that had been generated with the MIRA antigen-specificity platform. Breadth meant the fraction of unique TCRs that were SARS-CoV-2-associated, whereas depth meant the fraction of total T cells that were SARS-CoV-2-associated. Using the MIRA data, each spike-specific TCR was mapped to the spike region that the TCR reacts to and placed in a CD4 or CD8 class. Log10-transformed breadth and depth values were compared by one-way ANOVA with Sidak's multiple comparisons tests. Held by TCRdb, this immuneACCESS table contains in-frame sequences only and omits some clones. Under half of the omission traces to an unresolved V gene where checked; the cause of the rest is unknown. That table supplies the V and J calls and clone size; D and trimming were determined from the DNA. In this sample the table shows roughly 180,000 clones, almost 90% of which occur a single time. Approximately 0.5% of the sample is in the top ten clones.

The specimen comprised peripheral blood, sampled on day 0 of AZD1222 vaccination. The clonotype was recovered from an adult in good health. The sequence is built from TRBV12-5 and TRBJ1-1, and the D gene may be TRBD1, 6 bases matching. The CDR3 protein sequence reads: CASGLVPGQPEAFF. At the DNA level, the sequence is TGTGCTAGTGGTTTGGTTCCTGGACAGCCTGAAGCTTTCTTT.